This T cell receptor beta chain derives from a study of tumor-infiltrating lymphocytes in primary liver carcinoma. The overall study: Stage T1-T3 N0M0 tumors measured roughly 4.2 to 10 cm at most. Samples gave roughly 3.5 to 7.5 million productive TCRbeta reads, similar across tissue types.

Study conclusions and caveats: Only about 7-24% of top clones were detected in each of the five tumor regions.

With 7 bases removed from V and 0 bases from J, the gap between germline ends came to 9 bases. The V gene's germline CDR1 is SGHTA and CDR2 FQGTGA. This CDR3 has 14 residues. Production of TCR beta cDNA used 500 ng total RNA together with a constant-region primer. Employing slightly modified ARM-PCR, three nested multiplex PCR rounds were run, and these gave rise to the TCR beta libraries. For roughly 10 cycles apiece, the opening two PCR rounds ran with TRBV1-TRBV30 forward primers and a C-beta reverse primer. TCRdb processed the multiplex PCR reads anew with MiXCR; each CDR3 protein has one entry. The table has some 190,000 distinct CDR3 sequences, 85% seen once. Concerning this clonotype itself: The antigen remains unidentified.

RNA and DNA were co-extracted from approximately 20-30 mg of unsorted bulk tissue. Surgeons treated the primary liver carcinoma of the patients by surgical resection. This clonotype originated in a middle-aged man with primary liver carcinoma and hepatitis B virus infection. The sample consisted of tumor tissue from primary liver carcinoma. V is TRBV7-3 and J is TRBJ2-2; a possible D gene is TRBD2 (6 bases). CDR3 in amino acids: CASIIAANTGELFF. For the CDR3, the DNA is TGTGCCAGCATCATAGCGGCGAACACCGGGGAGCTGTTTTTT.